This T cell receptor (beta chain) was sequenced during a study of cytomegalovirus exposure and HLA in healthy donors. About the study: The roughly 670 first-cohort repertoires shared a platform with the 120 or so validation repertoires, as reported in a later analysis.

Generated by immunoSEQ multiplex PCR, the TCRdb table keeps only in-frame clones and is missing some. The table has 180,000 or so clones, approximately 87% seen once; the top ten hold roughly 1.5%. In this sample, this clone turned up a few times. CDR3 size: 12 residues. Trimming shortened V by 6 bases and J by 9 bases, and 12 bases separated the two germline ends. Per the germline V gene, CDR1 is MNHEY and CDR2 is SMNVEV (reference sequence). The chain recombines TRBV27 with TRBJ1-5; D is ambiguous. The sequencing input was PBMCs. The TCR was taken from a woman younger than 45 in good health and CMV-seronegative. CDR3 amino acids: CASSPTTVPQHF. The CDR3 DNA is TGTGCCAGCAGCCCCACAACCGTGCCCCAGCATTTT.